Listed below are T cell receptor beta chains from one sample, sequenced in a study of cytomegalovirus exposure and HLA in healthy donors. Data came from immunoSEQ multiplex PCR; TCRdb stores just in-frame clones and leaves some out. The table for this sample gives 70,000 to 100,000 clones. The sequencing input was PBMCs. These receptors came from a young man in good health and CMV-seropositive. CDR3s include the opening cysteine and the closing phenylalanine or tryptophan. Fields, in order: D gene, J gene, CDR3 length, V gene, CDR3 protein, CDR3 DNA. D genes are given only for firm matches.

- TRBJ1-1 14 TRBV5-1 CASSPRAMWTEAFF TGCGCCAGCAGCCCCAGGGCAATGTGGACTGAAGCTTTCTTT
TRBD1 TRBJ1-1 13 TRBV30 CAWSRDRATEAFF TGTGCCTGGAGTCGTGACAGGGCCACTGAAGCTTTCTTT
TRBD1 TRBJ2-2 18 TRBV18 CASSPPGGPTSNTGELFF TGTGCCAGCTCACCACCAGGGGGCCCGACCTCGAACACCGGGGAGCTGTTTTTT
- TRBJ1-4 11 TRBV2 CASSGQGELFF TGTGCCAGCAGTGGTCAAGGGGAACTGTTTTTT
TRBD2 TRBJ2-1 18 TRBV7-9 CASTGTSGSSSSYNEQFF TGTGCCAGCACTGGGACTAGCGGGAGCTCGAGCTCCTACAATGAGCAGTTCTTC
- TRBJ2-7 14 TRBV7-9 CASSSNTNSYEQYF TGTGCCAGCAGCTCCAACACCAACTCCTACGAGCAGTACTTC
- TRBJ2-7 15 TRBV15 CATSRDRLRMYEQYF TGTGCCACCAGCAGAGATCGCCTGCGGATGTACGAGCAGTACTTC
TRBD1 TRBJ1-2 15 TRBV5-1 CASSLGTGGSYGYTF TGCGCCAGCAGCTTGGGGACAGGGGGCAGCTATGGCTACACCTTC
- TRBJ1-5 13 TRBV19 CASSTLRNQPQHF TGTGCCAGTAGTACACTACGAAATCAGCCCCAGCATTTT
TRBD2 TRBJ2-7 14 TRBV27 CASSWTSGAYEQYF TGTGCCAGCAGTTGGACTAGCGGTGCCTACGAGCAGTACTTC
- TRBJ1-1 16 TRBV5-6 CASSLRGLRLNTEAFF TGTGCCAGCAGCTTGAGAGGGTTGCGACTGAACACTGAAGCTTTCTTT
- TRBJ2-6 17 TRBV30 CAWRYRAPPSGANVLTF TGTGCCTGGAGGTACAGGGCGCCCCCCTCTGGGGCCAACGTCCTGACTTTC
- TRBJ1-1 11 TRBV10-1 CASSESPEAFF TGCGCCAGCAGTGAGTCTCCCGAGGCTTTCTTT
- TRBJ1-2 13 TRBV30 CAWRVGGGYGYTF TGTGCCTGGAGGGTAGGGGGGGGCTATGGCTACACCTTC
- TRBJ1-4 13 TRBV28 CATQGATNEKLFF TGTGCCACCCAAGGGGCAACTAATGAAAAACTGTTTTTT
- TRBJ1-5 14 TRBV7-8 CASSLAGVNQPQHF TGTGCCAGCAGCTTAGCAGGGGTCAATCAGCCCCAGCATTTT
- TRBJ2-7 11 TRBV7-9 CASSPAYEQYF TGTGCCAGCAGCCCAGCCTACGAGCAGTACTTC